This T cell receptor (beta chain) is drawn from a study of blood T cell repertoires in COVID-19. Only in-frame clones appear in the TCRdb table, and some are missing; sequencing was by immunoSEQ multiplex PCR. Of 120,000 to 150,000 clones listed, 82% were seen once; the top ten hold less than 5%. V was clipped by 3 bases and J by 3 bases; unmatched bases: 11. The germline CDR1 and CDR2 sequences are SGHRS and YFSETQ. This CDR3 is 17 amino acids long. The sample holds one count of this clone. The receptor was derived from a woman aged 80 or over with acute or convalescent COVID-19. Sequencing used peripheral blood. The J gene is TRBJ2-7, the V gene TRBV5-1; TRBD1 matches 11 bases. The CDR3 is CASSSRTGGPRFYEQYF. The CDR3 DNA reads TGCGCCAGCAGCTCACGGACAGGGGGCCCCCGCTTCTACGAGCAGTACTTC.